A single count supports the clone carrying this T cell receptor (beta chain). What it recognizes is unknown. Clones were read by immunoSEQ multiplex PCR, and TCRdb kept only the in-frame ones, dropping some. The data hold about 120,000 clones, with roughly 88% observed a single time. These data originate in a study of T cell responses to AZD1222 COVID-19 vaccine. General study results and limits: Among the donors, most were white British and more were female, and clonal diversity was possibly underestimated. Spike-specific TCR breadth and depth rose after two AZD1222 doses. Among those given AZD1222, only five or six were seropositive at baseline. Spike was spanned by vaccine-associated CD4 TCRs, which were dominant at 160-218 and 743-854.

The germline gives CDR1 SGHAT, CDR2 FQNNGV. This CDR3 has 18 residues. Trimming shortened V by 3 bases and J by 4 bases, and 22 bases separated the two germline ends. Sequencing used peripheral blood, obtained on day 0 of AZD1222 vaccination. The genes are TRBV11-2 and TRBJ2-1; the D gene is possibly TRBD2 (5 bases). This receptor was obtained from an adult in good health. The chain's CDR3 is CASSFLQTTTGKYNEQFF. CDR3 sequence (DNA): TGTGCCAGCAGCTTCCTCCAGACTACAACGGGAAAGTACAATGAGCAGTTCTTC.